Below, one T cell receptor beta chain is given with its context. This entry comes from a study of cytomegalovirus exposure and HLA in healthy donors. A multiplex PCR was run with 60 Vbeta primers and 13 Jbeta primers. TCRdb's table, derived via immunoSEQ multiplex PCR, lists solely in-frame clones and lacks some. Found here are fewer than 120,000 clones, about three quarters of them singletons; the top ten hold under 3%. The germline V gene has CDR1 LGHNA and CDR2 YNFKEQ. The CDR3 spans 14 residues. Trimming cost V 1 base and J 0 bases, with 7 bases left between them. Sampled while nominally healthy, donors likely had unrecorded immune exposures.

The sample consisted of PBMCs. The rearrangement joins TRBV4-2 to TRBJ2-7; D is undetermined. The receptor was isolated from a woman aged 60 to 75 in good health and CMV-seropositive. CDR3 in DNA: TGTGCCAGCAGCCAAGGCCCGAGCTCCTACGAGCAGTACTTC. Translation: CASSQGPSSYEQYF.